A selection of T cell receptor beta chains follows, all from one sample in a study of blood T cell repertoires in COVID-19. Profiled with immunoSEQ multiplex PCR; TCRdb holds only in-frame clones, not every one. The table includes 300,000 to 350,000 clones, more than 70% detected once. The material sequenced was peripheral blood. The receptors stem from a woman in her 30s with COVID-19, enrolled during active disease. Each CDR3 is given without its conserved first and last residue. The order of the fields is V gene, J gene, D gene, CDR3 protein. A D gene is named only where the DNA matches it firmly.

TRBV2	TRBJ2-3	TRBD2	ASSEGRLAGDTDTQY
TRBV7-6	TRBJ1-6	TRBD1	ASSNRDSGTPLH
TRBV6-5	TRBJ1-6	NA	ATQGNNSPLH
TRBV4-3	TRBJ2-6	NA	ASSQEVPVANVLT
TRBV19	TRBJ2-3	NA	ASSIAPGPITDTQY
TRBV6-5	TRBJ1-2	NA	ASRPSGKPGYT
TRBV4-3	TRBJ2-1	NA	ASSQERGTYNEQF
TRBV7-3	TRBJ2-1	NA	ASSLVGSGEQF
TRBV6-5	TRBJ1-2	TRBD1	ASRSGQGDGYT
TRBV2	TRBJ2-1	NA	ASRDLGGYNEQF
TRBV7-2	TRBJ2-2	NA	ASSLSGGDTGELF